Included here is one T cell receptor beta chain sequence, with context. Sequencing used immunoSEQ multiplex PCR; TCRdb keeps in-frame clones, though not all of them. The table lists 95,000 to 150,000 clones, roughly nine tenths of them singletons, with about 40% in the top ten. This sample is drawn from a study of control samples from healthy donors and cancer patients. With 5 bases clipped from V and 4 bases from J, the junction kept 9 bases outside the gene matches. There are 15 residues in the CDR3. Germline V gene data show CDR1 as SGHDN and CDR2 as FVKESK. V and J are TRBV14 and TRBJ1-2; 8 positions agree with TRBD1. This clonotype was sampled from a man in his fifties in good health. The sample taken for sequencing was blood. The CDR3 DNA reads as TGTGCCAGCAGCACCACAGGGGGACGGGTCTATGGCTACACCTTC. Protein: CASSTTGGRVYGYTF.